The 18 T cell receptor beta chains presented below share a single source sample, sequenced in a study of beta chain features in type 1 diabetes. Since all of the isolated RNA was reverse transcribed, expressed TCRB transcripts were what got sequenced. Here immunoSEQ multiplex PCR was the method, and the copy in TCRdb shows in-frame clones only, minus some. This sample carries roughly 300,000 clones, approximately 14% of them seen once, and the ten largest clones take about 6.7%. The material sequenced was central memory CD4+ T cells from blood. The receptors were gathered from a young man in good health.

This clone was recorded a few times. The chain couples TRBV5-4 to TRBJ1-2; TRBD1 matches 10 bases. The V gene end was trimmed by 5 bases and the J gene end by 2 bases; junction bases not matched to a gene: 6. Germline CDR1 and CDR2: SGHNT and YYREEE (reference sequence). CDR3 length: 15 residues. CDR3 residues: CASRPQGQGNYGYTF. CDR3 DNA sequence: TGTGCCAGCAGACCACAGGGACAGGGGAACTATGGCTACACCTTC. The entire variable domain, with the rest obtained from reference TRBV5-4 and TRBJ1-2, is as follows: ETGVTQSPTHLIKTRGQQVTLRCSSQSGHNTVSWYQQALGQGPQFIFQYYREEENGRGNFPPRFSGLQFPNYSSELNVNALELDDSALYLCASRPQGQGNYGYTFGSGTRLTVV.

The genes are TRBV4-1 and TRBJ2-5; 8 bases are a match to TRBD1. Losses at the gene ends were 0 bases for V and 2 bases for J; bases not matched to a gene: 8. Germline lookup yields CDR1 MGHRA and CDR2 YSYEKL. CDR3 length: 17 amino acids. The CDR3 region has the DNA TGCGCCAGCAGCCAAGAAGGGTTCCGGGACAGGCAAGAGACCCAGTACTTC. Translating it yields CASSQEGFRDRQETQYF.

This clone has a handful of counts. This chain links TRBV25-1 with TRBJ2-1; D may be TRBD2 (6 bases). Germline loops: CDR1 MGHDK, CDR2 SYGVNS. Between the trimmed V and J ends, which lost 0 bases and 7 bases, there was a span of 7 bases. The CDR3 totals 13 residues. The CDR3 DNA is TGTGCCAGCAGTGAATATGGGGGGAATGAGCAGTTCTTC. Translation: CASSEYGGNEQFF. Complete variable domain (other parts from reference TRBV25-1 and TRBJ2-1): EADIYQTPRYLVIGTGKKITLECSQTMGHDKMYWYQQDPGMELHLIHYSYGVNSTEKGDLSSESTVSRIRTEHFPLTLESARPSHTSQYLCASSEYGGNEQFFGPGTRLTVL.

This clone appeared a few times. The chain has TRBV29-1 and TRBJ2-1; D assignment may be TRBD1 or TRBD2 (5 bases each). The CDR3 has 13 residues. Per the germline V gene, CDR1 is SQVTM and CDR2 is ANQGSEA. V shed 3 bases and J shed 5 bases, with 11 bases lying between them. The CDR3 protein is CSVDGDGDNEQFF. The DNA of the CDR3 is TGCAGCGTTGATGGGGACGGAGACAATGAGCAGTTCTTC.

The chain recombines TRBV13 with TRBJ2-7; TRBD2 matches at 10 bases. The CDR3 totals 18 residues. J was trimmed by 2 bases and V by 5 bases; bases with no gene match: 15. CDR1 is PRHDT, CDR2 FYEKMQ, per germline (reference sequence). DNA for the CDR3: TGTGCCAGCAGCCTAATCGCTGGTAGCGGGAGGTCTCCCTACGAGCAGTACGTC. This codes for CASSLIAGSGRSPYEQYV.

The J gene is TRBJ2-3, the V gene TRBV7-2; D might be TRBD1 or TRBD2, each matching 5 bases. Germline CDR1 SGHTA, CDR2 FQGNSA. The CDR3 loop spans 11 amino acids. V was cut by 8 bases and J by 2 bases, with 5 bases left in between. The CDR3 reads CASGTTDTQYF. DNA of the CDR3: TGTGCCAGCGGGACCACAGATACGCAGTATTTT.

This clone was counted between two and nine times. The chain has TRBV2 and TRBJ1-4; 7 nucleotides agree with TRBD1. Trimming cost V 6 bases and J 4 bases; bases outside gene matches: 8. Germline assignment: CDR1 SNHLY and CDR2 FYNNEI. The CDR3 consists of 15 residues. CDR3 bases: TGTGCCAGCAGAGGGACCGGGACAGTTAATGAAAAACTGTTTTTT. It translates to CASRGTGTVNEKLFF.

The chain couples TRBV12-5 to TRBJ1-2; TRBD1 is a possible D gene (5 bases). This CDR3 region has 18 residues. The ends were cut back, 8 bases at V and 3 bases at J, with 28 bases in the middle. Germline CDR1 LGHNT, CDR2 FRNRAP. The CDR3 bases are TGTGCTAGTTCTGAGTCCAGGTTTCTTGGGAGGGGAGACTATGGCTACACCTTC. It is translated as CASSESRFLGRGDYGYTF.

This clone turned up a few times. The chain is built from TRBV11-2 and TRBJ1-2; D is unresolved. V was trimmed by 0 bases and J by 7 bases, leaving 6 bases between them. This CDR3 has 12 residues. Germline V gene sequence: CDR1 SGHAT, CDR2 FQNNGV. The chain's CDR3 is CASSLEVSGYTF. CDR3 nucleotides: TGTGCCAGCAGCTTAGAAGTGAGTGGCTACACCTTC.

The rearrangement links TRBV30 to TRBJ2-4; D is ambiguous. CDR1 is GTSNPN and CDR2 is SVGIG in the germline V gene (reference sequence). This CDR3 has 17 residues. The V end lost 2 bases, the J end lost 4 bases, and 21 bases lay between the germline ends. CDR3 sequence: CAWSKGPVGQRKNIQYF. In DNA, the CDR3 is TGTGCCTGGAGTAAAGGCCCGGTTGGGCAGAGAAAAAACATTCAGTACTTC.

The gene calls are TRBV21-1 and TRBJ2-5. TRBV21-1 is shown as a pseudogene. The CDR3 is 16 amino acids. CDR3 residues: CASSILSGPYQETQYF. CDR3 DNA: TGTGCCAGCAGCATCCTTTCGGGACCGTACCAAGAGACCCAGTACTTC.

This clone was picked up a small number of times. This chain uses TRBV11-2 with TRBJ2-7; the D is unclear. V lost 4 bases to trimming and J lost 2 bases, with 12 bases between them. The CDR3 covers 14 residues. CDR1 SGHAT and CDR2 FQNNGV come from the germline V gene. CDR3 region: CASSSIRQAYEQYF. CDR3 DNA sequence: TGTGCCAGCAGCTCTATAAGGCAGGCCTACGAGCAGTACTTC.

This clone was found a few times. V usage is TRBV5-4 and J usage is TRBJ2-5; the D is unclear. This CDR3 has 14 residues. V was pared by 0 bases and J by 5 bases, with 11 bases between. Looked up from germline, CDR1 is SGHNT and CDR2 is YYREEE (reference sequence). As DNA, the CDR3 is TGTGCCAGCAGCTTGGTACTCCCGGGCGAGACCCAGTACTTC. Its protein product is CASSLVLPGETQYF.

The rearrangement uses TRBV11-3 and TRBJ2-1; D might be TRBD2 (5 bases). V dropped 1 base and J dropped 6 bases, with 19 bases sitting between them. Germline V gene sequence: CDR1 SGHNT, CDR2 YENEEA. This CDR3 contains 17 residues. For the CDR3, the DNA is TGTGCCAGCAGCTTAGCCCAAGTCCTAGCCGGTTCCAATGAGCAGTTCTTC. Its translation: CASSLAQVLAGSNEQFF.

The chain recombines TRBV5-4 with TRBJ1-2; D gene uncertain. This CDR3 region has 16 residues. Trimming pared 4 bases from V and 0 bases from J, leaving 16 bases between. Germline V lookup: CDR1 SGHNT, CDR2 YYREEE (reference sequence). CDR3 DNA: TGTGCCAGCAGCCGTGACCTGGCAGATTCTAACTATGGCTACACCTTC. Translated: CASSRDLADSNYGYTF.

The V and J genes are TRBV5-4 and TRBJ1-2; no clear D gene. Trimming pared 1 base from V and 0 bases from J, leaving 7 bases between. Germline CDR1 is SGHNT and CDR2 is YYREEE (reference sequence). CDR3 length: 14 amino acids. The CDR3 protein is CASSLRGANYGYTF. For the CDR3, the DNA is TGTGCCAGCAGCTTGCGCGGGGCTAACTATGGCTACACCTTC.

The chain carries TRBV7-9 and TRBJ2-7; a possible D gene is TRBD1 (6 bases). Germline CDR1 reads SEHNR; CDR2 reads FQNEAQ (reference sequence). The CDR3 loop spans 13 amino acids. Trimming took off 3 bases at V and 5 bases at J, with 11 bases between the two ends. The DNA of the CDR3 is TGTGCCAGCAGCTTGATGGGGGCGGACGAGCAGTACGTC. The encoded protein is CASSLMGADEQYV.

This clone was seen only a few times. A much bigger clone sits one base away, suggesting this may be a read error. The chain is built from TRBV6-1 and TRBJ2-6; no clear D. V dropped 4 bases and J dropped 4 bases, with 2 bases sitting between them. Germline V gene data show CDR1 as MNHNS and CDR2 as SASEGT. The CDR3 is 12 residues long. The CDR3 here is CASSAGANVLTF. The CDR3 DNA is TGTGCCAGCAGTGCCGGGGCCAACGTCCTGACTTTC.